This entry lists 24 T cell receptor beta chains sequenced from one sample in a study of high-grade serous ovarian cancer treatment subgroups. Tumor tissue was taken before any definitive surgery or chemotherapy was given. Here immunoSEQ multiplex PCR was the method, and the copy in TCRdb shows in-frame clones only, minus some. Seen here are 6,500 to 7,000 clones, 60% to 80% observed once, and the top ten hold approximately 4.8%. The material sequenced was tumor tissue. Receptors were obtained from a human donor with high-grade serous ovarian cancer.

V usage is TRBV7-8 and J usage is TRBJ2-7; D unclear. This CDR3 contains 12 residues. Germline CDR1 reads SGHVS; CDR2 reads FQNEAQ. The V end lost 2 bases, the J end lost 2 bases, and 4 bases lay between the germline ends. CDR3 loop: CASSLQAYEQYF. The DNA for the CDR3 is TGTGCCAGCAGCTTACAGGCCTACGAGCAGTACTTC. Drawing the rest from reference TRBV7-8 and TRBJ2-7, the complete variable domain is GAGVSQSPRYKVAKRGQDVALRCDPISGHVSLFWYQQALGQGPEFLTYFQNEAQLDKSGLPSDRFFAERPEGSVSTLKIQRTQQEDSAVYLCASSLQAYEQYFGPGTRLTVT.

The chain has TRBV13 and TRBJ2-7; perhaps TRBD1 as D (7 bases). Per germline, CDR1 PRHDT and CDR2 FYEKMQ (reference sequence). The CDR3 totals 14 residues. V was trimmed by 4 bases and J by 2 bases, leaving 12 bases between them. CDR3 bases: TGTGCCAGCAGCTCCAGGGGGGCCGCCTACGAGCAGTACTTC. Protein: CASSSRGAAYEQYF. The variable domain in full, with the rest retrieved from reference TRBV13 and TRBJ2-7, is AAGVIQSPRHLIKEKRETATLKCYPIPRHDTVYWYQQGPGQDPQFLISFYEKMQSDKGSIPDRFSAQQFSDYHSELNMSSLELGDSALYFCASSSRGAAYEQYFGPGTRLTVT.

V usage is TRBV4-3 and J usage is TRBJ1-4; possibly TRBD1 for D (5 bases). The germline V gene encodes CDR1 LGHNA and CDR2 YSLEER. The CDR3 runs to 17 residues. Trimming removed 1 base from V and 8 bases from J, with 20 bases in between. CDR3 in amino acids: CASSQGTRGGVVEKLFF. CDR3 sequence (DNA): TGCGCCAGCAGCCAAGGGACCCGCGGGGGGGTGGTGGAAAAACTGTTTTTT.

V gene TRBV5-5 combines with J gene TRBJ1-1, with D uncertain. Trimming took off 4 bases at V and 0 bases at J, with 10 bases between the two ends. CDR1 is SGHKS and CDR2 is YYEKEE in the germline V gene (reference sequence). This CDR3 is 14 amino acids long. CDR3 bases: TGTGCCAGCAGCCTACAGAAAATGAACACTGAAGCTTTCTTT. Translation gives CASSLQKMNTEAFF.

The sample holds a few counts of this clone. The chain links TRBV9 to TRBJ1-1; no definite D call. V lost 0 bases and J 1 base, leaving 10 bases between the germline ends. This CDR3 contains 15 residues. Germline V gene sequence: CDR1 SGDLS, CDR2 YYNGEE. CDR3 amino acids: CASSVDPRKNTEAFF. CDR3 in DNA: TGTGCCAGCAGCGTAGATCCCAGGAAGAACACTGAAGCTTTCTTT.

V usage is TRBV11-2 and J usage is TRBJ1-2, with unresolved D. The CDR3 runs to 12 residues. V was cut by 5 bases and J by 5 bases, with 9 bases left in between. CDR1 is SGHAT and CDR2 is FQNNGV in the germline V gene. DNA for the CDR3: TGTGCCAGCAGCGACGGACTATATGGCTACACCTTC. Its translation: CASSDGLYGYTF.

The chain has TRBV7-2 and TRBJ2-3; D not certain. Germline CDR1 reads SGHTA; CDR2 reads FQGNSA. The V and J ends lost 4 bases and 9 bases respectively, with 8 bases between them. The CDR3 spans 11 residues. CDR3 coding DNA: TGTGCCAGCAGCTCTCCTGGGACGCAGTATTTT. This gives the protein CASSSPGTQYF. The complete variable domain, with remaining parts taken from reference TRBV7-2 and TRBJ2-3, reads GAGVSQSPSNKVTEKGKDVELRCDPISGHTALYWYRQSLGQGLEFLIYFQGNSAPDKSGLPSDRFSAERTGGSVSTLTIQRTQQEDSAVYLCASSSPGTQYFGPGTRLTVL.

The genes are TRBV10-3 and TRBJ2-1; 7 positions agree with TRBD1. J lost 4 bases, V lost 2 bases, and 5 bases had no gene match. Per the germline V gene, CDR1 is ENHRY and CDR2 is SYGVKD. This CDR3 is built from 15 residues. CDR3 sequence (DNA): TGTGCCATCAGTGAGCAGGGGGTACCATACAATGAGCAGTTCTTC. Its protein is CAISEQGVPYNEQFF.

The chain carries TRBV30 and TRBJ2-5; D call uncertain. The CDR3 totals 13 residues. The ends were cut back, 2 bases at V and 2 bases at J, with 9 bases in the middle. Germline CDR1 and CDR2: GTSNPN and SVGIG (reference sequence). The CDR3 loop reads CAWSIDLQETQYF. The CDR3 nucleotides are TGTGCCTGGAGTATCGATCTTCAAGAGACCCAGTACTTC. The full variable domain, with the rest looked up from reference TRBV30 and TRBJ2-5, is SQTIHQWPATLVQPVGSPLSLECTVEGTSNPNLYWYRQAAGRGLQLLFYSVGIGQISSEVPQNLSASRPQDRQFILSSKKLLLSDSGFYLCAWSIDLQETQYFGPGTRLLVL.

Written as DNA, the CDR3 is TGTGCCAGCAGCGGGACAGTTCCGGGGGCCAACGTCCTGACTTTC. Translated, it gives CASSGTVPGANVLTF. V usage is TRBV9 and J usage is TRBJ2-6; possible D gene TRBD1, 6 bases. From germline, CDR1 is SGDLS and CDR2 YYNGEE. This CDR3 region has 15 residues. Trimming stripped 3 bases from V and 4 bases from J, with 11 bases between.

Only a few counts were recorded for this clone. The CDR3 reads CASSPDPVLGNGYTF. The CDR3 DNA is TGTGCCAGCAGCCCCGATCCGGTGCTGGGGAATGGCTACACCTTC. The rearrangement uses TRBV7-9 and TRBJ1-2; D call uncertain. The germline V and J ends were trimmed by 5 bases and 6 bases, with 19 bases remaining between them. This CDR3 contains 15 residues. CDR1 SEHNR and CDR2 FQNEAQ come from the germline V gene (reference sequence).

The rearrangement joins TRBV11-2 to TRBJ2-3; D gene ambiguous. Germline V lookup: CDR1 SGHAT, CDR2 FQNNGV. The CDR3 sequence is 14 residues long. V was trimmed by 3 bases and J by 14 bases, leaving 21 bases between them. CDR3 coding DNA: TGTGCCAGCAGCTTTGTCCCCCGGAAGGGCGCGCGGTATTTT. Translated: CASSFVPRKGARYF.

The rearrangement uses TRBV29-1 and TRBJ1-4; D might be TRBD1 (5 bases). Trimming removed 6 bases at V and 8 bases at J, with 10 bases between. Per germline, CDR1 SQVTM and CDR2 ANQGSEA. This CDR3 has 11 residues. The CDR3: CSVLWGEKLFF. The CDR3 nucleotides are TGCAGCGTCTTATGGGGGGAAAAACTGTTTTTT.

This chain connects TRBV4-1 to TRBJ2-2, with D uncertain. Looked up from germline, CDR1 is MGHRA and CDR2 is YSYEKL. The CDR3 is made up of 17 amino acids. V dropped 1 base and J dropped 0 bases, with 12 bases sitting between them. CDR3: CASSQGRDPSNTGELFF. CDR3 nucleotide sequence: TGCGCCAGCAGCCAAGGAAGGGATCCTTCGAACACCGGGGAGCTGTTTTTT.

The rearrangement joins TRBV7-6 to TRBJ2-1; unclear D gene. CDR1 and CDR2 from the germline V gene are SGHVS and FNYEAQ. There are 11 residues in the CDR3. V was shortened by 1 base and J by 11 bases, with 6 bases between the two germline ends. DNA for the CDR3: TGTGCCAGCAGCTTAGTAGGGAAGCAGTTCTTC. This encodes CASSLVGKQFF.

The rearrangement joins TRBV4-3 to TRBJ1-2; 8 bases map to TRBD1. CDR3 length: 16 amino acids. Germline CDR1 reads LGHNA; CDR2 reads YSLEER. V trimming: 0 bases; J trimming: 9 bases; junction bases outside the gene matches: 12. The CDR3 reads CASSQELSETGVSYTF. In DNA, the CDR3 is TGCGCCAGCAGCCAAGAGCTCAGCGAGACAGGGGTTAGCTACACCTTC.

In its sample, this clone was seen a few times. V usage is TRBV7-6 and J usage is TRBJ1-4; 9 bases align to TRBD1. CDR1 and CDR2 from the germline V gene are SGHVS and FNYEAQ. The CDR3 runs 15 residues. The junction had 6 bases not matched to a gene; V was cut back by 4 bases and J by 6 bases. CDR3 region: CASSSSQGADEKLFF. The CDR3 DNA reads TGTGCCAGCAGCTCCTCACAGGGGGCGGATGAAAAACTGTTTTTT.

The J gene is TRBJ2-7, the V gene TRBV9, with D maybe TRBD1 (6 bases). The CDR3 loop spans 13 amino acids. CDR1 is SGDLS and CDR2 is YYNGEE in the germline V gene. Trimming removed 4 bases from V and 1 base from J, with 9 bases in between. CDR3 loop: CASSTTGSYEQYF. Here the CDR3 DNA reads TGTGCCAGCAGCACTACAGGGTCCTACGAGCAGTACTTC.

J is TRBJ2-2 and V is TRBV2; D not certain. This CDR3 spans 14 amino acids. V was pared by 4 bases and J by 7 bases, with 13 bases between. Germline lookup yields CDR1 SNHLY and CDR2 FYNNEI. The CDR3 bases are TGTGCCAGCAGTGTTTTAGGGTTTGGCGGGGAGCTGTTTTTT. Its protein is CASSVLGFGGELFF.

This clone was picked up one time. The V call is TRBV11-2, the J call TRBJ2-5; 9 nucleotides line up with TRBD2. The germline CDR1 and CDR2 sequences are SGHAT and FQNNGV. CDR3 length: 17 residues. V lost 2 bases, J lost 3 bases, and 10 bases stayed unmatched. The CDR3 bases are TGTGCCAGCAGCTTATATCTATCGGCTAGCGGGGAAGAGACCCAGTACTTC. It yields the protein CASSLYLSASGEETQYF.

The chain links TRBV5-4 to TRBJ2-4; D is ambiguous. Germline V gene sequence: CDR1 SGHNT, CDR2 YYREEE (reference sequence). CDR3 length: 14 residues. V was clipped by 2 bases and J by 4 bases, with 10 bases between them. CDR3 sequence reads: CASSLGQQKNIQYF. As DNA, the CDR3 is TGTGCCAGCAGCTTAGGTCAGCAAAAAAACATTCAGTACTTC.

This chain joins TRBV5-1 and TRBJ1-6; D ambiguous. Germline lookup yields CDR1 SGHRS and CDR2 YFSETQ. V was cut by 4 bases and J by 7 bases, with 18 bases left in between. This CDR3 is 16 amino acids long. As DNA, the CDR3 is TGCGCCAGCAGCGCGACCTTAATCTCCTTAAATTCACCCCTCCACTTT. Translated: CASSATLISLNSPLHF.

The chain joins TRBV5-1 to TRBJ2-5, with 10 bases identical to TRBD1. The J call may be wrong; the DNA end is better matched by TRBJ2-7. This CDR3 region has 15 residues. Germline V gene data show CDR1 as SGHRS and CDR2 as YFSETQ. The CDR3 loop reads CASSVLGQGIDEQYF. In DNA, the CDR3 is TGCGCCAGCAGCGTATTGGGACAGGGGATCGACGAGCAGTACTTC.

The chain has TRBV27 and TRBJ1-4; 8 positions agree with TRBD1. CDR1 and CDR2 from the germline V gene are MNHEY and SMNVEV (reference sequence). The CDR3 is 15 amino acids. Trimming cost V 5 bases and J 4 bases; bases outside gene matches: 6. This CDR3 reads CASSNRQGINEKLFF. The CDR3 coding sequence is TGTGCCAGCAGTAACAGACAGGGGATTAATGAAAAACTGTTTTTT.